This T cell receptor beta chain was sequenced in a study of shared clonotypes between healthy human individuals. CDR1 and CDR2 from the germline V gene are ENHRY and SYGVKD. CDR3 length: 14 residues. Trimming shortened V by 9 bases and J by 6 bases, and 18 bases separated the two germline ends. A deep-level run was used for the assay. The assay was immunoSEQ multiplex PCR, and TCRdb's table has in-frame clones only and misses some. In the table there are some 550,000 clones, about 97% of which are singletons. On this clone: What it recognizes is unknown.

Whole-study findings and limits: Some naive CD4 clonotypes, roughly 4.5%, turned up in common across several donors.

Among the donors, all were Caucasian adults who lived in Nashville, Tennessee. It was into CD45RA+ naive and CD45RA-negative memory subsets that the CD4+ cells were split. The source is a woman aged 25 to 45 in good health. Input material: naive CD4+ T cells sorted from blood. Specified subset: CD45RA+ positively selected. The gene calls are TRBV10-3 and TRBJ1-5, with a weak D call TRBD1 (6 bases). CDR3 protein: CAIAEPGEGQPQHF. The CDR3 DNA reads TGTGCCATTGCAGAACCAGGGGAAGGTCAGCCCCAGCATTTT.